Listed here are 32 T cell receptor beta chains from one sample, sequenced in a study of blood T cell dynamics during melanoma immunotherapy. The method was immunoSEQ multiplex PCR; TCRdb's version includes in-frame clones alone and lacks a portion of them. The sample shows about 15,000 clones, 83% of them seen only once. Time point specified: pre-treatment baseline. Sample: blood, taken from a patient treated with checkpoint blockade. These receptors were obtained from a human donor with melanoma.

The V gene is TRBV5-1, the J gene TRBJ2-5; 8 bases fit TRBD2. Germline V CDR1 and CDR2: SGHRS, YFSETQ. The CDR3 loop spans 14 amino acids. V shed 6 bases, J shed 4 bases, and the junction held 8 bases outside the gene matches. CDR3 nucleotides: TGCGCCAGCATGACCGGGAGGGCCAGAGAGACCCAGTACTTC. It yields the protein CASMTGRARETQYF.

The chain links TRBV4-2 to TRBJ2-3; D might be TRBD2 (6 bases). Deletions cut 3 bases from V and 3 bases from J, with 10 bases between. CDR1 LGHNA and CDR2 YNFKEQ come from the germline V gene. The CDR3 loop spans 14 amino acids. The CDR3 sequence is CASSQTGGTDTQYF. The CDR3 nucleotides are TGTGCCAGCAGCCAGACTGGGGGGACAGATACGCAGTATTTT.

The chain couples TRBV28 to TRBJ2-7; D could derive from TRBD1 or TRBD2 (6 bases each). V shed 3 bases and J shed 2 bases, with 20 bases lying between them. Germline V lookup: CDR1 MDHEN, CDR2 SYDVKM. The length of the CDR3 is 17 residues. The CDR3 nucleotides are TGTGCCAGCAGTTTTGGGGGCCCACGGGACTTGGCCTACGAGCAGTACTTC. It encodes CASSFGGPRDLAYEQYF.

CDR3 DNA: TGTGCCAGCAGTCTAGCGGGAGTTTTCACAGATACGCAGTATTTT. Amino acids: CASSLAGVFTDTQYF. This sequence joins TRBV6-5 and TRBJ2-3; 10 nucleotides agree with TRBD2. CDR1 is MNHEY and CDR2 is SVGAGI in the germline V gene. The CDR3 extends over 15 amino acids. Unmatched junction bases numbered 4, after V lost 5 bases and J lost 2 bases.

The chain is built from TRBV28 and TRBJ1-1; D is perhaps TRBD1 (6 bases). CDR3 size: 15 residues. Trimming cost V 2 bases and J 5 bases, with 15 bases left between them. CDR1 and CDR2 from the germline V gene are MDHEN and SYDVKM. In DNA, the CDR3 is TGTGCCAGCAGTTTAGGGGGCGGATCAACAACTGAAGCTTTCTTT. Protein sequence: CASSLGGGSTTEAFF.

CDR3 protein: CASKLTSGRAPYNEQFF. CDR3 DNA sequence: TGTGCCAGTAAACTGACTAGCGGGAGGGCACCCTACAATGAGCAGTTCTTC. This chain connects TRBV19 to TRBJ2-1, with 14 bases fitting TRBD2. Germline CDR1 is LNHDA and CDR2 is SQIVND (reference sequence). After removal of 7 bases from V and 2 bases from J, the junction contained 7 bases not matched to a gene. The length of the CDR3 is 17 residues.

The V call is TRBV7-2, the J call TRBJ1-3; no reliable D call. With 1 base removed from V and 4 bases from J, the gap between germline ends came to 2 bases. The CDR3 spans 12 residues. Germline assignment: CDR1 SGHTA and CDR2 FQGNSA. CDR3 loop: CASSLEGNTIYF. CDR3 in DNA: TGTGCCAGCAGCTTAGAGGGAAACACCATATATTTT.

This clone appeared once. This CDR3 reads CASSSGQHESPLHF. Written as DNA, the CDR3 is TGTGCCAGCAGTTCAGGACAGCACGAGTCACCCCTCCACTTT. V and J are TRBV28 and TRBJ1-6; a weak D match, TRBD1 (6 bases). The CDR3 sequence is 14 residues long. From germline, CDR1 is MDHEN and CDR2 SYDVKM. V shed 4 bases and J shed 10 bases, with 14 bases lying between them.

The CDR3 region is CASSRTGTSAALATIPYEQYF. The CDR3 DNA sequence: TGTGCCAGCAGTCGAACCGGGACTAGCGCTGCTCTGGCGACCATACCCTACGAGCAGTACTTC. The genes are TRBV27 and TRBJ2-7; 10 bases are a match to TRBD2. CDR1 MNHEY and CDR2 SMNVEV come from the germline V gene (reference sequence). V was pared by 5 bases and J by 2 bases, with 24 bases of the junction left unmatched. The CDR3 length is 21 residues.

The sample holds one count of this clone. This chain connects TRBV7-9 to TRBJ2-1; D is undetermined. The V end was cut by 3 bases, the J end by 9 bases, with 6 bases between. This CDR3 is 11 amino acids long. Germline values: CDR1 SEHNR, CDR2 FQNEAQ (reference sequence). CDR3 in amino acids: CASSFKGEQFF. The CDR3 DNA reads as TGTGCCAGCAGCTTTAAGGGTGAGCAGTTCTTC.

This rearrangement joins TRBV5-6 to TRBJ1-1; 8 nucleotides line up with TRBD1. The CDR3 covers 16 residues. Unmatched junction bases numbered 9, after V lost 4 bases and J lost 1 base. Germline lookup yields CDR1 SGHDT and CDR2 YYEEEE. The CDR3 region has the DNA TGTGCCAGCAGCGCCTTGGACAGGGCTACGAACACTGAAGCTTTCTTT. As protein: CASSALDRATNTEAFF. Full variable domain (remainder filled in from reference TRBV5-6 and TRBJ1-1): DAGVTQSPTHLIKTRGQQVTLRCSPKSGHDTVSWYQQALGQGPQFIFQYYEEEERQRGNFPDRFSGHQFPNYSSELNVNALLLGDSALYLCASSALDRATNTEAFFGQGTRLTVV.

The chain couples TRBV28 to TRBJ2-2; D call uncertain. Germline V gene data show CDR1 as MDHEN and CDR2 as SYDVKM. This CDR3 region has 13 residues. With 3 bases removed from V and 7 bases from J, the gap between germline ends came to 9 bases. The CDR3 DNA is TGTGCCAGCAGTTTGGGGTGGGGCGGGGAGCTGTTTTTT. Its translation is CASSLGWGGELFF. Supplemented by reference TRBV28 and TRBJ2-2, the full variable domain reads DVKVTQSSRYLVKRTGEKVFLECVQDMDHENMFWYRQDPGLGLRLIYFSYDVKMKEKGDIPEGYSVSREKKERFSLILESASTNQTSMYLCASSLGWGGELFFGEGSRLTVL.

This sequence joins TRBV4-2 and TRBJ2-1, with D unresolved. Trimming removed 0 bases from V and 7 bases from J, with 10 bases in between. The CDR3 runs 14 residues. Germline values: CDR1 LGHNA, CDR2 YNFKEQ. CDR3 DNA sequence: TGTGCCAGCAGCCAAGAGTTACTCGGGAATGAGCAGTTCTTC. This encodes CASSQELLGNEQFF.

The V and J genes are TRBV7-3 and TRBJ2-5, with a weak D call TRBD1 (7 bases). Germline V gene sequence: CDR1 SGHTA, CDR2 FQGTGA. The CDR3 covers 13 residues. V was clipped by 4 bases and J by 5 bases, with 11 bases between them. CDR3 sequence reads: CASSWTGGETQYF. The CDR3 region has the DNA TGTGCCAGCAGCTGGACAGGAGGGGAGACCCAGTACTTC. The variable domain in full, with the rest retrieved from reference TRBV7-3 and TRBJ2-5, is GAGVSQTPSNKVTEKGKYVELRCDPISGHTALYWYRQSLGQGPEFLIYFQGTGAADDSGLPNDRFFAVRPEGSVSTLKIQRTERGDSAVYLCASSWTGGETQYFGPGTRLLVL.

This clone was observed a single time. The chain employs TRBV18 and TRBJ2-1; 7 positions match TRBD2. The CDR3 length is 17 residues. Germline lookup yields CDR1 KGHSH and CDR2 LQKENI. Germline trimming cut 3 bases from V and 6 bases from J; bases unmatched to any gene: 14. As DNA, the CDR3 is TGTGCCAGCTCACCCTCACGGGCAGCGGGAAAGGTCAATGAGCAGTTCTTC. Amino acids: CASSPSRAAGKVNEQFF. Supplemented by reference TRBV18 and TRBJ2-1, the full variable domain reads NAGVMQNPRHLVRRRGQEARLRCSPMKGHSHVYWYRQLPEEGLKFMVYLQKENIIDESGMPKERFSAEFPKEGPSILRIQQVVRGDSAAYFCASSPSRAAGKVNEQFFGPGTRLTVL.

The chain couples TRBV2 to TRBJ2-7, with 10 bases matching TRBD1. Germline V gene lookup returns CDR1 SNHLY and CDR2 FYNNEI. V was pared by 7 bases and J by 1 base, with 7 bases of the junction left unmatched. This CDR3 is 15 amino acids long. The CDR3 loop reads CASISPGQGSYEQYF. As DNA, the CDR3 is TGTGCCAGCATTAGTCCGGGACAGGGGTCCTACGAGCAGTACTTC.

The CDR3 coding sequence is TGTGCCAGCAGCGCGGGACTAGCGGGAGGCAATGAGCAGTTCTTC. Protein: CASSAGLAGGNEQFF. The V gene is TRBV11-3, the J gene TRBJ2-1, with 15 positions matching TRBD2. This CDR3 spans 15 amino acids. Germline V CDR1 and CDR2: SGHNT, YENEEA. V lost 5 bases to trimming and J lost 6 bases; unmatched junction nucleotides: 2. The full variable domain, with the rest looked up from reference TRBV11-3 and TRBJ2-1, is EAGVVQSPRYKIIEKKQPVAFWCNPISGHNTLYWYLQNLGQGPELLIRYENEEAVDDSQLPKDRFSAERLKGVDSTLKIQPAELGDSAVYLCASSAGLAGGNEQFFGPGTRLTVL.

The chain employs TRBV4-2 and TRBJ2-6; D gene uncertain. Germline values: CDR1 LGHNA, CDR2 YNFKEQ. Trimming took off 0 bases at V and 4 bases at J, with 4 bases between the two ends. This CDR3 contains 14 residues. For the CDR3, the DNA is TGTGCCAGCAGCCAAGATCTGGGGGCCAACGTCCTGACTTTC. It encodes CASSQDLGANVLTF.

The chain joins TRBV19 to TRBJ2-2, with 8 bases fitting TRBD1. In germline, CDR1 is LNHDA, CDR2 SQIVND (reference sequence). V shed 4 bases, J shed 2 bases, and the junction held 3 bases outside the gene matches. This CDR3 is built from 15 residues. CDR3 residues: CASSKTGVNTGELFF. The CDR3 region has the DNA TGTGCCAGTAGTAAGACAGGGGTTAACACCGGGGAGCTGTTTTTT.

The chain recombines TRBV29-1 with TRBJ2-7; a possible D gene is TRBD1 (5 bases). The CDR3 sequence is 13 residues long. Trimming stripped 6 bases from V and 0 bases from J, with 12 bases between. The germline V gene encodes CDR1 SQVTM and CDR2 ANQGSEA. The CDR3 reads CSVGHSLSYEQYF. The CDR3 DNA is TGCAGCGTAGGACACAGTCTCTCCTACGAGCAGTACTTC.

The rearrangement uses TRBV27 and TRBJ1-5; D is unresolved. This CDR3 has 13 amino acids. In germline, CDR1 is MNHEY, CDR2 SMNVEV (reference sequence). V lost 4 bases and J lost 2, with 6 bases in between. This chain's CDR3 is CASSWAGNQPQHF. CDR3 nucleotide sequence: TGTGCCAGCAGTTGGGCGGGCAATCAGCCCCAGCATTTT.

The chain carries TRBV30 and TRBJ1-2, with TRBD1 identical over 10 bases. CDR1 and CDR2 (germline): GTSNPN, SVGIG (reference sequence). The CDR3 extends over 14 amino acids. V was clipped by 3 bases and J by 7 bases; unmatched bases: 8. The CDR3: CAWSAGTGAFGYTF. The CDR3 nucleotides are TGTGCCTGGAGCGCCGGGACAGGGGCTTTTGGCTACACCTTC.

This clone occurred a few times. The CDR3 spells CASSLGLAGDEQYF. The CDR3 bases are TGTGCCAGCAGCTTAGGACTAGCGGGAGACGAGCAGTACTTC. This chain joins TRBV7-9 and TRBJ2-7, with 12 nucleotides matching TRBD2. CDR3 length equals 14 residues. The germline gives CDR1 SEHNR, CDR2 FQNEAQ (reference sequence). V was clipped by 1 base and J by 5 bases; unmatched bases: 0.

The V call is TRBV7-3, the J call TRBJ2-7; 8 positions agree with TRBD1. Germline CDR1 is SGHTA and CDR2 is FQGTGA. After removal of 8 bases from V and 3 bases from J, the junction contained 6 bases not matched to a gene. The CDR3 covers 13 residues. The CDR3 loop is CASAQGANYEQYF. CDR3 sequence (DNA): TGTGCCAGCGCCCAGGGGGCTAACTACGAGCAGTACTTC.

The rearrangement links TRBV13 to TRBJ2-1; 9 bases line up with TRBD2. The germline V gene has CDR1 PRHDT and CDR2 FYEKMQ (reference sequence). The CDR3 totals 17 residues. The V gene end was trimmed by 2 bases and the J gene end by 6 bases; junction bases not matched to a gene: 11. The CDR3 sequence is CASSLSWAGGPGNEQFF. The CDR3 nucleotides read TGTGCCAGCAGCTTATCGTGGGCGGGAGGGCCGGGCAATGAGCAGTTCTTC.

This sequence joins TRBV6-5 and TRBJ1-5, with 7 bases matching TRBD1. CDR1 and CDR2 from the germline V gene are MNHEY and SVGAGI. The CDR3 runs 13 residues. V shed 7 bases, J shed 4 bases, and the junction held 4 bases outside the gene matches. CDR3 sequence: CASTGGANQPQHF. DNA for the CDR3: TGTGCCAGCACAGGGGGTGCAAATCAGCCCCAGCATTTT.

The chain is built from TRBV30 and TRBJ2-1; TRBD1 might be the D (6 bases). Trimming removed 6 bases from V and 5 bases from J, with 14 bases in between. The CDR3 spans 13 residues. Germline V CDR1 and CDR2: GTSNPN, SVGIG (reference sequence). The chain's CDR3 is CACEPGQNNEQFF. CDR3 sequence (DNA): TGTGCCTGTGAACCGGGACAAAACAATGAGCAGTTCTTC.

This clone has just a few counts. The CDR3 nucleotides are TGTGCCAGCAGCTTAGGGACGGTAAACACTGAAGCTTTCTTT. This gives the protein CASSLGTVNTEAFF. The chain links TRBV7-3 to TRBJ1-1; weak D call: TRBD1 (5 bases). Trimming cost V 2 bases and J 2 bases, with 9 bases left between them. CDR3 length equals 14 residues. Germline V gene sequence: CDR1 SGHTA, CDR2 FQGTGA. Based on the CDR3 plus reference TRBV7-3 and TRBJ1-1, the full variable domain is GAGVSQTPSNKVTEKGKYVELRCDPISGHTALYWYRQSLGQGPEFLIYFQGTGAADDSGLPNDRFFAVRPEGSVSTLKIQRTERGDSAVYLCASSLGTVNTEAFFGQGTRLTVV.

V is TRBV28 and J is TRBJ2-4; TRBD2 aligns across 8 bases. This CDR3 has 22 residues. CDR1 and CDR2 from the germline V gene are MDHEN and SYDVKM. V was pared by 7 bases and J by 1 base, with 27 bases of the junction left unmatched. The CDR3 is CASTPSGLAVGGFLRAKNIQYF. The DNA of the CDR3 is TGTGCCAGCACCCCCAGCGGACTAGCTGTGGGGGGATTTCTTAGGGCCAAAAACATTCAGTACTTC.

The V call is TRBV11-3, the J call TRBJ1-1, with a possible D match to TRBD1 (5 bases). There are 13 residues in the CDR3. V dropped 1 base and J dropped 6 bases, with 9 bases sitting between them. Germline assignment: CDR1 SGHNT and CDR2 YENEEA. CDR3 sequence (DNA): TGTGCCAGCAGCTTAGTGGGAGGGGCTGAAGCTTTCTTT. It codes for CASSLVGGAEAFF.

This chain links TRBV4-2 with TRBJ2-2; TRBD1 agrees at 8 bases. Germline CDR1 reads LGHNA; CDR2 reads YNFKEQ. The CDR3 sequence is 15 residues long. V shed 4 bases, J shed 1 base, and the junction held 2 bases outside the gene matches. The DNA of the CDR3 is TGTGCCAGCAGCCCCACAGGGGGGAACACCGGGGAGCTGTTTTTT. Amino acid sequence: CASSPTGGNTGELFF.

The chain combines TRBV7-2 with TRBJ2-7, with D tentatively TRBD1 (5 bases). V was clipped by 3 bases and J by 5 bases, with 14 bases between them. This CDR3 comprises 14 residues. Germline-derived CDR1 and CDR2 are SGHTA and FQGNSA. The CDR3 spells CASSFQTVGNEQYF. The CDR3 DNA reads TGTGCCAGCAGCTTTCAGACAGTGGGAAACGAGCAGTACTTC.